This T cell receptor beta chain was found in a study of OX40 agonist ivuxolimab in advanced cancers. With respect to the entire study: The costimulatory receptor OX40 (CD134) was targeted by ivuxolimab, a fully human IgG2 agonistic monoclonal antibody. Intravenous ivuxolimab was administered to patients every 2 weeks at six dose levels: 0.01, 0.1, 0.3, 1.5, 3 and 10 mg/kg. Among the roughly 50 dose-escalation patients, about 20 had hepatocellular carcinoma, 15 or so melanoma, 9 renal cell carcinoma and 9 head and neck cancer. A male proportion of roughly 80% and a mean age of about 60 years, ranging from 23 to 79, were recorded for the dose-escalation cohort. Prior anti-PD-1, anti-PD-L1 or anti-CTLA-4 therapy was permitted, and checkpoint inhibitors had been received by 40% to 50% of dose-escalation patients. Three dose-escalation patients achieved partial responses, one with hepatocellular carcinoma and two with cutaneous melanoma. The purpose of peripheral TCRbeta sequencing was to test whether ivuxolimab changed TCR sequence diversity and led to clonal T-cell expansion. The paper describes the monotherapy dose-escalation part (N ≈ 49 patients) of the phase I trial of ivuxolimab.

From its cysteine to its phenylalanine, the CDR3 spans 10 amino acids. Left in the record is the CDR3 DNA by itself, 30 bases read in frame from the first base. V is clipped by 5 bases and J by 9 bases, and the sequence between their germline boundaries is 7 bases long. Sequences SSHAT (CDR1) and FNYEAQ (CDR2) are obtained from the germline V gene (reference sequence). Patients with autoimmune disease history or receiving systemic immunosuppression were excluded from the trial. Peripheral blood for TCR sequencing was collected from all dose cohorts at baseline, on cycle 4 day 1, and on cycle 7 day 1. Samples were obtained from an open-label, multicenter, first-in-human phase I dose-escalation trial of ivuxolimab. Adults with locally advanced or metastatic melanoma, renal cell, hepatocellular, or head and neck squamous cell carcinoma were enrolled in the trial. Before TCR sequencing, CD4+ T cells and CD8+ T cells from peripheral blood were sorted into separate populations.

Genomic DNA was extracted from sorted cells for sequencing of the TCRbeta CDR3 region. TCRbeta CDR3 regions were sequenced using the immunoSEQ Assay. TCRdb holds this immuneACCESS table with in-frame rearrangements only. Some clones are missing; in checked studies, unresolved V genes explain under half, and the rest has no known cause. This sample lists tens of thousands of clones; roughly nine tenths were detected once. The top ten clonotypes cover around 5.6% of the sample. Notes on this clone: The antigen it recognizes is unknown. No base-level quality is on record; no much larger clone is a single base apart.

The paper's findings and limits, for the study overall: In the 0.1-3.0 mg/kg groups, partial responders were among the patients with the lowest normalized peripheral clonal expansion, particularly in CD8+ T cells. Low levels of normalized T-cell clonal expansion were also seen in some patients who did not respond. Clonal expansion of both CD4+ and CD8+ blood T cells was observed from baseline to week 6 at doses 0.1 to 3.0 mg/kg. The antigen specificity of the peripheral T cells that underwent clonal expansion was not determined. After ivuxolimab, more expanded clones were found on average in CD8+ T cells than in CD4+ T cells.

The specimen comprised CD4+ or CD8+ T cells sorted from blood, sampled in a trial of the OX40 agonist ivuxolimab. The sequence is built from TRBV7-7 and TRBJ1-1; a confident D gene designation cannot be given. The receptor comes from an adult with an advanced solid tumor such as melanoma, head and neck, liver or kidney cancer. The CDR3: CASSPEKAFF. The nucleotide sequence is TGTGCCAGCAGCCCTGAAAAAGCTTTCTTT.